This T cell receptor (beta chain) was recorded in a study of a mutant IDH1 vaccine in newly diagnosed glioma. The overall study: Patients underwent eight vaccinations, which took place in weeks 1, 3, 5, 7, 11, 15, 19 and 23. The initiation of vaccination occurred 4-6 weeks after radiotherapy alone, or with temozolomide cycles. Every participant had undergone radiotherapy, temozolomide, or both before, and most underwent both.

The table came from immunoSEQ multiplex PCR; TCRdb's copy has only in-frame clones and leaves some out. This repertoire shows some 130,000 clones, 80% found once; its top ten account for 5.5%. Regarding the study as a whole: Detectable vaccine-induced immune responses arose in around 92% of patients.

In this sample, this clone turned up once. What it binds is not known. The germline CDR1 and CDR2 sequences are SGHTS and YDEGEE. V was cut by 0 bases and J by 7 bases, with 13 bases left in between. The CDR3 spans 14 residues. Indicated time point: week 11, during vaccination. In the vaccine, a single dose held 300 ug of the mutant IDH1 20-mer peptide, along with topical imiquimod. The chain carries TRBV5-8 and TRBJ1-2; TRBD1 is a possible D gene (5 bases). This receptor was taken from a man aged 35-49 years with glioma. Sequenced here: PBMCs, sampled from a glioma patient whose treatment included an IDH1 peptide vaccine. The CDR3: CASSLGGREVGYTF. CDR3 DNA: TGTGCCAGCAGCTTGGGAGGCAGGGAGGTTGGCTACACCTTC.